The text below deals with one TCR beta chain. This entry belongs to a study of shared clonotypes between healthy human individuals. Whole-study context: Used for every donor were three CD4 naive, three CD4 memory, two CD8 naive and one CD8 memory plate.

The CDR3 totals 15 residues. Germline-derived CDR1 and CDR2 are MGHRA and YSYEKL. V shed 1 base and J 7 bases; nucleotides not matched to a gene: 9. Only in-frame clones appear in the TCRdb table, and some are missing; sequencing was by immunoSEQ multiplex PCR. Of around 2.3 million clones detected, about 94% appear once; the ten largest clones hold less than 0.15%. This TCR was sampled from a man between 18 and 29 years old in good health. Sequencing used naive CD4+ T cells sorted from blood. As to subset: CD45RA+ positively selected. The J gene is TRBJ2-7, the V gene TRBV4-1, with 8 nucleotides matching TRBD2. CDR3 loop: CASSQGETSVGEQYF. The DNA for the CDR3 is TGCGCCAGCAGCCAAGGTGAGACTAGCGTAGGTGAGCAGTACTTC.